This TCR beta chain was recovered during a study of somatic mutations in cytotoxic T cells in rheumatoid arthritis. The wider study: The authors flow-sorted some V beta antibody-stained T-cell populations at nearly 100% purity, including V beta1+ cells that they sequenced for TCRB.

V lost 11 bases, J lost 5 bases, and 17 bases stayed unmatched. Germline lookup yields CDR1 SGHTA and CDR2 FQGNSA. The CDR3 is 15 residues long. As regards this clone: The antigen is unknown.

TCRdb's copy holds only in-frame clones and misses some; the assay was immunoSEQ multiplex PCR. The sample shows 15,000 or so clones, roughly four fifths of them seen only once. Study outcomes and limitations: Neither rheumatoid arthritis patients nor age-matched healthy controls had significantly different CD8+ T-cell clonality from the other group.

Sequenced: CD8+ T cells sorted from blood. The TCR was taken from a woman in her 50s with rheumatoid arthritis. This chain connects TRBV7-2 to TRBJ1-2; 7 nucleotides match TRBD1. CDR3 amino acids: CAAFGLQGSGYGYTF. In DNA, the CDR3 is TGTGCCGCCTTCGGACTACAGGGGTCAGGATATGGCTACACCTTC.